The 21 T cell receptor beta chains reported below all come from one sample, sequenced in a study of blood T cell repertoires in COVID-19. Libraries were prepared by immunoSEQ multiplex PCR; TCRdb keeps only in-frame clonotypes and omits some of them. The table lists a few hundred thousand clones, 80% to 90% of them singletons, with approximately 7.8% in the top ten. Source material: peripheral blood. The source is a woman aged 45 to 65 who had recovered from COVID-19.

This clone was counted many times. The V gene is TRBV24-1, the J gene TRBJ1-2; D ambiguous. Trimming pared 8 bases from V and 3 bases from J, leaving 18 bases between. The CDR3 contains 15 residues. CDR1 and CDR2 from the germline V gene are KGHDR and SFDVKD. The CDR3 sequence is CATKIRGNQDYGYTF. The CDR3, as DNA: TGTGCCACCAAGATCCGGGGAAACCAGGACTATGGCTACACCTTC.

This clone was picked up one time. The junction departs from germline at one end; a sequencing error may be responsible. The rearrangement links TRBV4-3 to TRBJ1-2; the D gene is possibly TRBD1 (5 bases). CDR1 and CDR2 from the germline V gene are LGHNA and YSLEER. CDR3 length equals 13 residues. CDR3 sequence: CASSPRRDYGYTF. In nucleotides, the CDR3 is TGCGCCAGCAGCCCCCGCAGGGACTACGGCTACACCTTC.

CDR3 coding DNA: TGTGCCAGCAGCTTGGGGACAGGGACCGGCAATCAGCCCCAGCATTTT. It codes for CASSLGTGTGNQPQHF. This sequence joins TRBV5-6 and TRBJ1-5; TRBD1 matches 8 bases. This CDR3 region has 16 residues. The junction had 4 bases not matched to a gene; V was cut back by 0 bases and J by 2 bases. CDR1 and CDR2 from the germline V gene are SGHDT and YYEEEE.

This clone was seen only once. This rearrangement joins TRBV28 to TRBJ1-2; D is unclear. Germline loops: CDR1 MDHEN, CDR2 SYDVKM. Trimming removed 3 bases at V and 2 bases at J, with 10 bases between. The CDR3 has 14 residues. DNA for the CDR3: TGTGCCAGCAGTTTGTCAACTCTCAACTATGGCTACACCTTC. This sequence encodes CASSLSTLNYGYTF.

A few counts support this clone. The V gene is TRBV11-2, the J gene TRBJ2-1; 7 nucleotides agree with TRBD2. The CDR3 sequence is 15 residues long. The V and J ends lost 4 bases and 4 bases, in that order; junction bases with no gene match: 7. Germline lookup yields CDR1 SGHAT and CDR2 FQNNGV. CDR3 residues: CASSYAGTTYNEQFF. In DNA form, the CDR3 reads TGTGCCAGCAGCTACGCGGGGACTACATACAATGAGCAGTTCTTC.

This chain connects TRBV18 to TRBJ2-2; 9 bases fit TRBD1. The CDR3 runs to 14 residues. Looked up from germline, CDR1 is KGHSH and CDR2 is LQKENI. The trim removed 8 bases at V and 3 bases at J, leaving 4 bases unmatched. The CDR3 DNA sequence: TGTGCCAGCCGCCGGGACAGGGACACCGGGGAGCTGTTTTTT. Its protein is CASRRDRDTGELFF.

V is TRBV30 and J is TRBJ1-1; 8 bases are shared with TRBD1. CDR3 length equals 12 residues. The germline V gene has CDR1 GTSNPN and CDR2 SVGIG (reference sequence). J gave up 5 bases and V 6 bases, and 5 bases lay outside the gene matches. The chain's CDR3 is CACQGAVTEAFF. Written as DNA, the CDR3 is TGTGCCTGCCAGGGGGCAGTAACTGAAGCTTTCTTT.

The genes are TRBV5-6 and TRBJ2-1; D perhaps matches TRBD1 (6 bases). The ends were cut back, 4 bases at V and 0 bases at J, with 11 bases in the middle. This CDR3 contains 15 residues. Germline-derived CDR1 and CDR2 are SGHDT and YYEEEE. The CDR3 spells CASSGGPSSYNEQFF. DNA of the CDR3: TGTGCCAGCAGCGGGGGCCCAAGCTCCTACAATGAGCAGTTCTTC.

This rearrangement joins TRBV2 to TRBJ2-5; no definite D call. Germline CDR1 is SNHLY and CDR2 is FYNNEI. The V and J ends lost 8 bases and 5 bases respectively, with 6 bases between them. This CDR3 comprises 10 residues. The CDR3 nucleotides are TGTGCCAGCTCCAGGGAGACCCAGTACTTC. This gives the protein CASSRETQYF.

The chain carries TRBV30 and TRBJ2-7; TRBD1 aligns across 8 bases. V shed 5 bases and J 4 bases; nucleotides not matched to a gene: 4. The CDR3 is made up of 12 amino acids. Germline V gives CDR1 GTSNPN, CDR2 SVGIG (reference sequence). Here the CDR3 reads CAWGTGAYEQYF. CDR3 sequence (DNA): TGTGCCTGGGGGACAGGAGCATACGAGCAGTACTTC.

This CDR3 is CASSQTSGGGDTQYF. The DNA for the CDR3 is TGTGCCAGCAGTCAGACTAGCGGGGGAGGAGATACGCAGTATTTT. This chain links TRBV5-4 with TRBJ2-3; 12 bases match TRBD2. The CDR3 contains 15 residues. The V and J ends lost 5 bases and 5 bases, in that order; junction bases with no gene match: 6. In germline, CDR1 is SGHNT, CDR2 YYREEE (reference sequence).

This sequence joins TRBV4-3 and TRBJ1-4; a possible D gene is TRBD1 (6 bases). The germline gives CDR1 LGHNA, CDR2 YSLEER. The CDR3 length is 16 residues. Trimming pared 1 base from V and 4 bases from J, leaving 13 bases between. CDR3 nucleotides: TGCGCCAGCAGCCAAGGAGGGGGGGCCGGTAATGAAAAACTGTTTTTT. It encodes CASSQGGGAGNEKLFF.

The rearrangement joins TRBV7-9 to TRBJ1-1; D unclear. The CDR3 is 13 residues long. Trimming took 2 bases from V and 7 from J, leaving 11 bases between them. Per germline, CDR1 SEHNR and CDR2 FQNEAQ (reference sequence). CDR3 sequence reads: CASSLLFGSEAFF. As DNA, the CDR3 is TGTGCCAGCAGCTTATTATTTGGCAGTGAAGCTTTCTTT.

The gene calls are TRBV18 and TRBJ1-6, with D possibly matching TRBD1 (6 bases). Germline lookup yields CDR1 KGHSH and CDR2 LQKENI. The CDR3 runs to 15 residues. Between the trimmed V and J ends, which lost 2 bases and 5 bases, there was a span of 10 bases. The CDR3 DNA is TGTGCCAGCTCACCAGGGTCAGGGGATAATTCACCCCTCCACTTT. Its translation: CASSPGSGDNSPLHF.

The genes are TRBV5-1 and TRBJ1-2; possibly TRBD1 for D (5 bases). V gave up 0 bases and J gave up 9 bases, with 12 bases separating them. Germline assignment: CDR1 SGHRS and CDR2 YFSETQ. This CDR3 spans 13 amino acids. CDR3 loop: CASSLDAGVSYTF. DNA of the CDR3: TGCGCCAGCAGCTTGGATGCGGGGGTAAGCTACACCTTC.

This chain joins TRBV7-9 and TRBJ1-2; maybe TRBD1 (6 bases). Per germline, CDR1 SEHNR and CDR2 FQNEAQ (reference sequence). With 4 bases removed from V and 3 bases from J, the gap between germline ends came to 15 bases. The CDR3 has 15 residues. The CDR3 spells CASSSPGGGHYGYTF. The CDR3 bases are TGTGCCAGCAGCTCCCCCGGGGGGGGCCACTATGGCTACACCTTC.

This clone was detected only once. The V call is TRBV4-1, the J call TRBJ1-3, with D unclear. Germline V gives CDR1 MGHRA, CDR2 YSYEKL. Between the trimmed V and J ends, which lost 0 bases and 0 bases, there was a span of 3 bases. This CDR3 is built from 14 residues. The CDR3 DNA follows: TGCGCCAGCAGCCAAGAAGCCTCTGGAAACACCATATATTTT. Residues: CASSQEASGNTIYF.

This clone was counted a single time. V usage is TRBV19 and J usage is TRBJ1-5; 11 bases are shared with TRBD1. J was trimmed by 0 bases and V by 1 base; bases with no gene match: 5. CDR1 LNHDA and CDR2 SQIVND come from the germline V gene (reference sequence). This CDR3 spans 18 amino acids. The CDR3 loop reads CASSIGRTGGTSNQPQHF. In DNA form, the CDR3 reads TGTGCCAGTAGTATAGGGAGGACAGGGGGCACTAGCAATCAGCCCCAGCATTTT.

The count of this clone is one. V is TRBV15 and J is TRBJ2-7; D is possibly TRBD1 (6 bases). Germline V gives CDR1 LNHNV, CDR2 YYDKDF (reference sequence). V lost 3 bases and J lost 0, with 9 bases in between. This CDR3 has 14 residues. The DNA of the CDR3 is TGTGCCACCAGCAGGTCGACAGGCTCCTACGAGCAGTACTTC. Translating it yields CATSRSTGSYEQYF. The full variable domain, with the rest looked up from reference TRBV15 and TRBJ2-7, is DAMVIQNPRYQVTQFGKPVTLSCSQTLNHNVMYWYQQKSSQAPKLLFHYYDKDFNNEADTPDNFQSRRPNTSFCFLDIRSPGLGDTAMYLCATSRSTGSYEQYFGPGTRLTVT.

This rearrangement joins TRBV24-1 to TRBJ1-5, with D possibly being TRBD1 (5 bases). CDR3 length: 13 amino acids. With 5 bases removed from V and 4 bases from J, the gap between germline ends came to 8 bases. CDR1 and CDR2 (germline): KGHDR, SFDVKD. The CDR3 here is CATSGGVNQPQHF. CDR3 DNA: TGTGCCACCAGTGGGGGGGTTAATCAGCCCCAGCATTTT.

The V gene is TRBV7-8, the J gene TRBJ2-3; no reliable D call. The germline V gene has CDR1 SGHVS and CDR2 FQNEAQ. The V end was cut by 2 bases, the J end by 0 bases, with 15 bases between. The CDR3 sequence is 17 residues long. The CDR3 sequence is CASSLSPVIPSTDTQYF. Here the CDR3 DNA reads TGTGCCAGCAGCTTATCTCCGGTGATCCCTAGCACAGATACGCAGTATTTT. Full variable domain (remainder filled in from reference TRBV7-8 and TRBJ2-3): GAGVSQSPRYKVAKRGQDVALRCDPISGHVSLFWYQQALGQGPEFLTYFQNEAQLDKSGLPSDRFFAERPEGSVSTLKIQRTQQEDSAVYLCASSLSPVIPSTDTQYFGPGTRLTVL.